The 30 T cell receptor beta chains below come from one sample, sequenced in a study of monozygotic twins with inflammatory bowel disease. Reanalyzing the 5' RACE reads, TCRdb keeps one entry per CDR3 protein, without DNA. Listed are approximately 160,000 distinct CDR3 sequences; around 7% falls within the top ten. Sequencing input: blood. All receptors come from a human donor with ulcerative colitis or Crohn's disease, or a healthy co-twin of an affected twin (not recorded which).

The chain combines TRBV20-1 with TRBJ1-1. Germline-derived CDR1 and CDR2 are DFQATT and SNEGSKA (reference sequence). This CDR3 contains 15 residues. CDR3: CSARPAGLLNTEAFF.

The chain links TRBV5-6 to TRBJ2-6; the TRBD2 assignment by TCRdb is unverifiable without DNA. CDR3 length: 22 amino acids. Germline-derived CDR1 and CDR2 are SGHDT and YYEEEE. Here the CDR3 reads CASSQSSRASGVSSTGANVLTF.

The rearrangement links TRBV28 to TRBJ2-7; TCRdb selects TRBD1, and the lack of DNA leaves this call unchecked. CDR3 length: 17 residues. Per germline, CDR1 MDHEN and CDR2 SYDVKM. CDR3 loop: CASSLSLMGAESYEQYF.

The chain carries TRBV5-6 and TRBJ2-1. The CDR3 is 11 residues long. Germline V gives CDR1 SGHDT, CDR2 YYEEEE. CDR3 in amino acids: CASSGGYEQFF.

The V gene is TRBV4-2, the J gene TRBJ1-2; TCRdb lists TRBD1, though no DNA is available to test this call. The CDR3 extends over 13 amino acids. Germline V lookup: CDR1 LGHNA, CDR2 YNFKEQ. The CDR3 reads CASSPDRGDGYTF.

The CDR3 spells CASSLDGVGTDTQYF. V usage is TRBV5-1 and J usage is TRBJ2-3. Germline V CDR1 and CDR2: SGHRS, YFSETQ. The CDR3 consists of 15 residues.

J is TRBJ1-1 and V is TRBV5-1; as DNA is missing, the TRBD1 call by TCRdb cannot be tested. This CDR3 comprises 15 residues. Germline V gene lookup returns CDR1 SGHRS and CDR2 YFSETQ. CDR3 amino acids: CASSERAGGNTEAFF.

The chain recombines TRBV4-1 with TRBJ2-3; TCRdb outputs TRBD1, but without DNA this stays unchecked. Germline V lookup: CDR1 MGHRA, CDR2 YSYEKL. CDR3 size: 15 residues. CDR3 in amino acids: CASSQDQVGGDTQYF.

This chain connects TRBV5-6 to TRBJ2-5; as DNA is missing, the TRBD1 call by TCRdb cannot be tested. CDR3 length equals 14 residues. Germline CDR1 SGHDT, CDR2 YYEEEE. This CDR3 reads CASSYGLRGETQYF.

The chain joins TRBV20-1 to TRBJ2-5; there is no DNA to check the TCRdb D call of TRBD1. This CDR3 is built from 11 residues. Germline V gene sequence: CDR1 DFQATT, CDR2 SNEGSKA (reference sequence). This CDR3 is CSAWAQETQYF.

V is TRBV19 and J is TRBJ2-1. CDR3 length equals 15 residues. Per the germline V gene, CDR1 is LNHDA and CDR2 is SQIVND (reference sequence). CDR3 sequence: CASSITGEPYNEQFF.

The chain couples TRBV7-2 to TRBJ2-2; TCRdb's D gene call, TRBD2, goes unchecked for lack of DNA. Germline V gene lookup returns CDR1 SGHTA and CDR2 FQGNSA. CDR3 size: 16 residues. The CDR3 loop is CASSSNPGLVSGELFF.

The J gene is TRBJ1-6, the V gene TRBV19. The CDR3 length is 17 residues. The germline V gene has CDR1 LNHDA and CDR2 SQIVND (reference sequence). CDR3 sequence reads: CASSLNLPSSYNSPLHF.

The chain joins TRBV20-1 to TRBJ1-2; the D gene TCRdb calls, TRBD1, cannot be checked with no DNA. The CDR3 has 13 amino acids. The germline CDR1 and CDR2 sequences are DFQATT and SNEGSKA (reference sequence). The chain's CDR3 is CSASEGAAYGYTF.

The chain joins TRBV5-1 to TRBJ2-6. CDR3 length: 16 residues. Germline CDR1 reads SGHRS; CDR2 reads YFSETQ. The CDR3 region is CASSDPRASGANVLTF.

This rearrangement joins TRBV7-9 to TRBJ1-2. The CDR3 spans 14 residues. Germline loops: CDR1 SEHNR, CDR2 FQNEAQ (reference sequence). This CDR3 is CASSFLGVVFGYTF.

The chain combines TRBV18 with TRBJ1-3. Per the germline V gene, CDR1 is KGHSH and CDR2 is LQKENI. This CDR3 is 14 amino acids long. The CDR3 reads CASSPETSGNTIYF.

The chain has TRBV13 and TRBJ1-1; TCRdb returns TRBD1, unconfirmable since there is no DNA. The CDR3 is 18 residues long. CDR1 PRHDT and CDR2 FYEKMQ come from the germline V gene (reference sequence). The CDR3 here is CASSLLTGAGAVNTEAFF.

J is TRBJ2-1 and V is TRBV4-3. The length of the CDR3 is 13 residues. In germline, CDR1 is LGHNA, CDR2 YSLEER. The CDR3 spells CASSGRSAGEQFF.

V gene TRBV10-3 combines with J gene TRBJ1-5; without DNA, the TCRdb call of TRBD1 cannot be checked. The CDR3 has 13 amino acids. The germline CDR1 and CDR2 sequences are ENHRY and SYGVKD. This chain's CDR3 is CAISEAGGQPQHF.

The chain recombines TRBV11-2 with TRBJ1-6. This CDR3 region has 19 residues. Germline V CDR1 and CDR2: SGHAT, FQNNGV. The CDR3 sequence is CASSHSSGETREYNSPLHF.

The V and J genes are TRBV11-2 and TRBJ2-5; no DNA is available, so the TRBD2 call from TCRdb remains unchecked. The CDR3 extends over 15 amino acids. Germline CDR1 is SGHAT and CDR2 is FQNNGV. The CDR3 region is CASSHPSGSTETQYF.

The V and J genes are TRBV6-1 and TRBJ2-1; the D call from TCRdb, TRBD2, cannot be confirmed without DNA. Germline V gene data show CDR1 as MNHNS and CDR2 as SASEGT. The CDR3 has 15 residues. This CDR3 is CASSDPSVPTGGQFF.

V and J are TRBV18 and TRBJ1-2. The CDR3 consists of 13 residues. Looked up from germline, CDR1 is KGHSH and CDR2 is LQKENI. The CDR3 here is CASSPSDSRGYTF.

V gene TRBV14 combines with J gene TRBJ2-7; TCRdb outputs TRBD1, but without DNA this stays unchecked. In germline, CDR1 is SGHDN, CDR2 FVKESK. The CDR3 has 13 residues. CDR3 amino acids: CASSQDFRDEQYF.

The V call is TRBV3-1, the J call TRBJ2-7; TCRdb lists TRBD1, though no DNA is available to test this call. CDR3 length: 13 residues. Per the germline V gene, CDR1 is LGHDT and CDR2 is YNNKEL (reference sequence). The CDR3 is CASSQVTRGEQYF.

The chain joins TRBV5-5 to TRBJ1-1. Per germline, CDR1 SGHKS and CDR2 YYEKEE (reference sequence). There are 13 residues in the CDR3. This CDR3 reads CASSLWFDTEAFF.

This sequence joins TRBV20-1 and TRBJ2-7; TCRdb outputs TRBD1, but without DNA this stays unchecked. The CDR3 sequence is 13 residues long. Germline V gene data show CDR1 as DFQATT and CDR2 as SNEGSKA (reference sequence). CDR3 loop: CSASWDTPYEQYF.

V usage is TRBV5-6 and J usage is TRBJ2-3; the D gene TCRdb calls, TRBD1, cannot be checked with no DNA. Germline V gene lookup returns CDR1 SGHDT and CDR2 YYEEEE. This CDR3 region has 14 residues. CDR3 region: CASKQGFVPDTQYF.

V gene TRBV20-1 combines with J gene TRBJ1-2; there is no DNA to check the TCRdb D call of TRBD1. The CDR3 has 14 residues. The V gene's germline CDR1 is DFQATT and CDR2 SNEGSKA (reference sequence). CDR3: CSAPGQLLNYGYTF.